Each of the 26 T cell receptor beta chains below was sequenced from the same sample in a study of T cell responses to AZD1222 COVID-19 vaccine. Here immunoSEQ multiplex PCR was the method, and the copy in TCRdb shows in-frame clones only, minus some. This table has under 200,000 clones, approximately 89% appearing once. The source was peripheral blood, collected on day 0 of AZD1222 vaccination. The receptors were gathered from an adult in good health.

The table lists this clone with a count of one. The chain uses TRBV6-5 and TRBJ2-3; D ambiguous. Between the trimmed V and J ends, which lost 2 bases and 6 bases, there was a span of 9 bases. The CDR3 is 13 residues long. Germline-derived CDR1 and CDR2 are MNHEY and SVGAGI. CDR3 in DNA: TGTGCCAGCAGTTACGCCGGGTCGGATACGCAGTATTTT. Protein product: CASSYAGSDTQYF.

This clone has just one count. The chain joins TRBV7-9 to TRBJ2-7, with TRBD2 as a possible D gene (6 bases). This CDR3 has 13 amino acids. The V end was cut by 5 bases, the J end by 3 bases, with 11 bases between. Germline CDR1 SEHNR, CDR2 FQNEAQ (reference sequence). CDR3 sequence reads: CASSPPSDYEQYF. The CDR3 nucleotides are TGTGCCAGCAGCCCCCCTAGCGACTACGAGCAGTACTTC.

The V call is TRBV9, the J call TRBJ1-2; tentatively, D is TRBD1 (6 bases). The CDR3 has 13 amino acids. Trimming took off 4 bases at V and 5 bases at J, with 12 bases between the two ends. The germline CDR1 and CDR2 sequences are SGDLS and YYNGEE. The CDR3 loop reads CASSPGQKYGYTF. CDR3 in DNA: TGTGCCAGCAGCCCCGGACAGAAATATGGCTACACCTTC.

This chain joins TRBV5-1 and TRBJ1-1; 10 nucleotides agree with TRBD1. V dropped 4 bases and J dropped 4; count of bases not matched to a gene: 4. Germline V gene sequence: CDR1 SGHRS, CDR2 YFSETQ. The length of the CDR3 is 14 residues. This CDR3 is CASSQDRGATEAFF. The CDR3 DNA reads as TGCGCCAGCAGCCAGGACAGGGGGGCCACTGAAGCTTTCTTT.

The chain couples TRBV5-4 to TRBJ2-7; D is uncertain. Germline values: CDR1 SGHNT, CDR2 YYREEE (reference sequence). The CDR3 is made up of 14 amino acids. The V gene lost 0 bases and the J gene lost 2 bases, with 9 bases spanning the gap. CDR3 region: CASSLDGVAYEQYF. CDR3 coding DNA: TGTGCCAGCAGCTTGGATGGGGTAGCCTACGAGCAGTACTTC.

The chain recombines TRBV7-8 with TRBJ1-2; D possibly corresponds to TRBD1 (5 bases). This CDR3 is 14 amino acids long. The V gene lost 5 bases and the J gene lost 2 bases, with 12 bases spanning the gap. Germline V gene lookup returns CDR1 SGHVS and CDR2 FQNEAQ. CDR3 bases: TGTGCCAGCAGCCCAGTATCAGGGAACTATGGCTACACCTTC. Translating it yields CASSPVSGNYGYTF. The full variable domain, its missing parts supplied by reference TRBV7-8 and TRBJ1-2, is GAGVSQSPRYKVAKRGQDVALRCDPISGHVSLFWYQQALGQGPEFLTYFQNEAQLDKSGLPSDRFFAERPEGSVSTLKIQRTQQEDSAVYLCASSPVSGNYGYTFGSGTRLTVV.

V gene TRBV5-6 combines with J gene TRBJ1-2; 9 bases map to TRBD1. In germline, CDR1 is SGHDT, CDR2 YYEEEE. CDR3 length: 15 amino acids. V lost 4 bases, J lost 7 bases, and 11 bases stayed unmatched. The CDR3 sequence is CASSPPGQGIFGYTF. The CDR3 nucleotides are TGTGCCAGCAGCCCCCCGGGACAGGGTATTTTTGGCTACACCTTC.

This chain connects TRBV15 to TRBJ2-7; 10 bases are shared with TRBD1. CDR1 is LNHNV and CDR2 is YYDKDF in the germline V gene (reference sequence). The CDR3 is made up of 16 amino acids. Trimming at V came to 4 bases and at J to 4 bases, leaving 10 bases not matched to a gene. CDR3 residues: CATSTMDRGEGYEQYF. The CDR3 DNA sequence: TGTGCCACCAGCACCATGGACAGGGGGGAAGGTTACGAGCAGTACTTC.

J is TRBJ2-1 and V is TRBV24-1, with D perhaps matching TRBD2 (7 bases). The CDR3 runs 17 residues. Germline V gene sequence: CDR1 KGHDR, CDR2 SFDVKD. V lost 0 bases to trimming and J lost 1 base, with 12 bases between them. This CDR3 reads CATSDLSRGGSYNEQFF. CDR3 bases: TGTGCCACCAGTGATTTGTCCAGGGGAGGGTCCTACAATGAGCAGTTCTTC.

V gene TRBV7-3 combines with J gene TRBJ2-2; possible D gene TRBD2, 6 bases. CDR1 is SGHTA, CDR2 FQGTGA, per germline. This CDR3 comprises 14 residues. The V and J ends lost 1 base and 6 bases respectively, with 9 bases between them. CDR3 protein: CASSLKPGAGELFF. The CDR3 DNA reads TGTGCCAGCAGCTTAAAACCGGGGGCCGGGGAGCTGTTTTTT.

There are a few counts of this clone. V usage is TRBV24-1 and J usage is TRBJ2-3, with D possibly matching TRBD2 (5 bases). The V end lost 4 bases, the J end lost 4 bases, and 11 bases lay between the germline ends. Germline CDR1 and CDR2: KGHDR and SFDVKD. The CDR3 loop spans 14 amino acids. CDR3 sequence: CATSDRRTADTQYF. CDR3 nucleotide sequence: TGTGCCACCAGTGACCGTAGGACTGCAGATACGCAGTATTTT.

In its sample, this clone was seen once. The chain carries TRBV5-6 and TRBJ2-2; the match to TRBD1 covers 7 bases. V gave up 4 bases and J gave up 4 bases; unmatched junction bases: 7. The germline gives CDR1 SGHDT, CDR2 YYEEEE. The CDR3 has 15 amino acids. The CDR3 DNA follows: TGTGCCAGCAGCCTGACAGGGCGGACCACCGGGGAGCTGTTTTTT. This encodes CASSLTGRTTGELFF. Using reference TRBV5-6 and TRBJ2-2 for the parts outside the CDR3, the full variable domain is DAGVTQSPTHLIKTRGQQVTLRCSPKSGHDTVSWYQQALGQGPQFIFQYYEEEERQRGNFPDRFSGHQFPNYSSELNVNALLLGDSALYLCASSLTGRTTGELFFGEGSRLTVL.

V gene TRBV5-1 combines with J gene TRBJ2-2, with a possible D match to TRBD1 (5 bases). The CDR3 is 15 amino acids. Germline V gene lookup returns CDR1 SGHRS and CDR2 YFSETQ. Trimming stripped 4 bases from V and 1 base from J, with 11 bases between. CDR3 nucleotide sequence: TGCGCCAGCAGCAGACAGAACCTGAACACCGGGGAGCTGTTTTTT. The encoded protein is CASSRQNLNTGELFF.

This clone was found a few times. The DNA of the CDR3 is TGTGCCAGCAGCCAAGAGGGCTCCTCCTACGAGCAGTACTTC. Its translation: CASSQEGSSYEQYF. This chain joins TRBV3-1 (or the pseudogene TRBV3-2) and TRBJ2-7, with D uncertain. The CDR3 consists of 14 residues. Between the trimmed V and J ends, which lost 0 bases and 0 bases, there was a span of 6 bases. Germline V gives CDR1 LGHDT, CDR2 YNNKEL (reference sequence).

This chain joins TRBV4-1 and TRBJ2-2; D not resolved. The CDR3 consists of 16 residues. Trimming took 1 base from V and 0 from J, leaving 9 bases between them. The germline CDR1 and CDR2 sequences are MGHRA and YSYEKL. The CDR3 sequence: CASSQGVGTNTGELFF. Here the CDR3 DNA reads TGCGCCAGCAGCCAAGGGGTCGGTACGAACACCGGGGAGCTGTTTTTT.

CDR3 sequence reads: CASSLRALRLGEKLFF. Written as DNA, the CDR3 is TGTGCCAGCAGTTTAAGGGCCCTCCGACTGGGGGAAAAACTGTTTTTT. The rearrangement uses TRBV28 and TRBJ1-4; D is undetermined. This CDR3 has 16 residues. CDR1 is MDHEN and CDR2 is SYDVKM in the germline V gene. V lost 2 bases, J lost 8 bases, and 18 bases lay in between.

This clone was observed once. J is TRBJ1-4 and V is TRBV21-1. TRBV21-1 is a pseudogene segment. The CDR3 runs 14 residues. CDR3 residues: CASLPRTTNEKLFF. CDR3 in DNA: TGTGCCAGCCTTCCGAGGACCACTAATGAAAAACTGTTTTTT.

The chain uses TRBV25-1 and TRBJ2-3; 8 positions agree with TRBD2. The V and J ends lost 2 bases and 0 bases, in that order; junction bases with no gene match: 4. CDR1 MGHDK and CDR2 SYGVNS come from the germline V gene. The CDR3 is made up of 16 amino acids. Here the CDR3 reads CASSETAGASTDTQYF. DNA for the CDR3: TGTGCCAGCAGTGAAACAGCGGGAGCTAGCACAGATACGCAGTATTTT.

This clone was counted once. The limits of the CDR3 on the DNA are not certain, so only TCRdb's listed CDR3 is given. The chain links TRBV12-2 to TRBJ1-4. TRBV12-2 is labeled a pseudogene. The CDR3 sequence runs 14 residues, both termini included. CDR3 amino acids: CASRFGAGNEKLFF.

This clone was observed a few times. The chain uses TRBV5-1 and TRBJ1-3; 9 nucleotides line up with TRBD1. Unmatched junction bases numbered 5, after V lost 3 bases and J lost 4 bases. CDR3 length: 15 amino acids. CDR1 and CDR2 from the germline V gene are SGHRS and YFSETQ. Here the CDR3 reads CASSSAQGAGNTIYF. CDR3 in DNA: TGCGCCAGCAGCTCCGCACAGGGGGCCGGAAACACCATATATTTT.

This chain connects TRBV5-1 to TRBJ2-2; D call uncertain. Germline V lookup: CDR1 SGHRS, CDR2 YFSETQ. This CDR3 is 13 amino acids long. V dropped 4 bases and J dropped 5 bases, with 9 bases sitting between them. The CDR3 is CASSLMGTGELFF. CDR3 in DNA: TGCGCCAGCAGCCTGATGGGTACCGGGGAGCTGTTTTTT.

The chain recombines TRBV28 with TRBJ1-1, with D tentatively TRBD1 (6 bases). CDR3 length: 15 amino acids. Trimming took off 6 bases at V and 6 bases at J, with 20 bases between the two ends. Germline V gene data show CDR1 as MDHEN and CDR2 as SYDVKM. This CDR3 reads CASSPYQGRESEAFF. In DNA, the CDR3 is TGTGCCAGCAGCCCGTACCAGGGGAGGGAGTCTGAAGCTTTCTTT.

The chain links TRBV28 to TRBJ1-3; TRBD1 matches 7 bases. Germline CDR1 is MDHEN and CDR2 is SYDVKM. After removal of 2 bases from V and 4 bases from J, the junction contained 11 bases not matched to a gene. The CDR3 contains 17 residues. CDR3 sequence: CASSLLRQGWVGNTIYF. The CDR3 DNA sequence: TGTGCCAGCAGTTTACTTCGACAGGGTTGGGTAGGAAACACCATATATTTT.

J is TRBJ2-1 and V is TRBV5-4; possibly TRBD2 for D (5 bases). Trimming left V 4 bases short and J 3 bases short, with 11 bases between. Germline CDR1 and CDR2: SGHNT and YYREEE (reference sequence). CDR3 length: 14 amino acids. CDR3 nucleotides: TGTGCCAGCAGCGTGAGCGGAAACTACAATGAGCAGTTCTTC. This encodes CASSVSGNYNEQFF.

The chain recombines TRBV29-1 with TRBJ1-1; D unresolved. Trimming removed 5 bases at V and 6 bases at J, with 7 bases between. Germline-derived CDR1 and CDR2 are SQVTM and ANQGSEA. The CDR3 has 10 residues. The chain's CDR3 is CSVSYAEAFF. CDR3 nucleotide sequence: TGCAGCGTTTCATACGCTGAAGCTTTCTTT. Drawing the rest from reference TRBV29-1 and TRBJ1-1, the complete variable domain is SAVISQKPSRDICQRGTSLTIQCQVDSQVTMMFWYRQQPGQSLTLIATANQGSEATYESGFVIDKFPISRPNLTFSTLTVSNMSPEDSSIYLCSVSYAEAFFGQGTRLTVV.

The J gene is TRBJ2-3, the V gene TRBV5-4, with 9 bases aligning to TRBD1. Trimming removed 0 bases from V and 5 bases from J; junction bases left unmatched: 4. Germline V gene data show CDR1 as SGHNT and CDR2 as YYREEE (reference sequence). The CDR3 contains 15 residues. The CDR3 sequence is CASSLEQGAGDTQYF. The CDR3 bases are TGTGCCAGCAGCTTGGAACAGGGGGCCGGAGATACGCAGTATTTT.